This T cell receptor (beta chain) is from a study of cytomegalovirus exposure and HLA in healthy donors. In the study overall: It was reported in a later analysis that the approximately 110 validation repertoires used the same platform as the approximately 600 first-cohort repertoires. Study observations and caveats: Despite most TCR sequences being rare, some public TCRs occurred in many donors. Subsequent analysis showed first-cohort TCR clusters tending to co-occur in 95 to 150 validation repertoires.

The sample holds one count of this clone. What it binds is unknown. Only in-frame clones appear in the TCRdb table, and some are missing; sequencing was by immunoSEQ multiplex PCR. The repertoire has about 150,000 clones, 80% to 90% of them found once; the top ten carry 4.5% to 5.5%. V dropped 2 bases and J dropped 2 bases, with 6 bases sitting between them. Germline V lookup: CDR1 MNHNY, CDR2 SVGAGI (reference sequence). The CDR3 sequence is 13 residues long. The V and J genes are TRBV6-6 and TRBJ1-2, with D maybe TRBD1 (5 bases). The TCR sequence derives from a man aged 18 to 29 in good health and CMV-seropositive. Material: PBMCs. This chain's CDR3 is CASSYGANYGYTF. For the CDR3, the DNA is TGTGCCAGCAGTTACGGGGCCAACTATGGCTACACCTTC.